This is a list of T cell receptor beta chains from one sample in a study of blood T cell repertoires in COVID-19. Libraries were prepared by immunoSEQ multiplex PCR; TCRdb keeps only in-frame clonotypes and omits some of them. Among 250,000 or so clones, roughly nine tenths were seen once, and the ten largest hold around 4.6%. The sample consisted of peripheral blood. These receptors originate from a woman aged 40 to 50 who had recovered from COVID-19. Both conserved end residues are part of each CDR3. A D gene is named only where the DNA matches it firmly. Expanded clones are given a class, and other clones once, few, many or no size at all.

>TRBV5-1|.|.|TRBJ1-4
CASSLAYRVDEKLFF
TGCGCCAGCAGCTTGGCTTACCGGGTTGATGAAAAACTGTTTTTT
>TRBV28|TRBD1|once|TRBJ1-6
CASILRTGVRSPLHF
TGTGCCAGCATACTTCGGACAGGGGTCAGGTCACCCCTCCACTTT
>TRBV28|.|.|TRBJ2-2
CASSFLGELFF
TGTGCCAGCAGTTTCCTCGGGGAGCTGTTTTTT
>TRBV6-5|.|.|TRBJ1-4
CASSQNRANEKLFF
TGTGCCAGCAGCCAGAACAGAGCTAATGAAAAACTGTTTTTT
>TRBV28|.|.|TRBJ2-7
CASSLVEQYF
TGTGCCAGCAGTTTAGTAGAGCAGTACTTC
>TRBV28|TRBD1|.|TRBJ2-2
CASLHGTANTGELFF
TGTGCCAGTCTCCACGGGACAGCGAACACCGGGGAGCTGTTTTTT
>TRBV7-8|.|.|TRBJ2-1
CASSFVGSYNEQFF
TGTGCCAGCAGCTTTGTTGGTAGTTACAATGAGCAGTTCTTC
>TRBV30|TRBD1|.|TRBJ2-7
CAWSPGTGLTYEQYF
TGTGCCTGGAGTCCCGGGACAGGGCTGACCTACGAGCAGTACTTC
>TRBV11-2|.|.|TRBJ2-5
CASAGVAWEETQYF
TGTGCCAGTGCAGGGGTGGCTTGGGAAGAGACCCAGTACTTC
>TRBV11-2|.|.|TRBJ1-3
CASSFIGRERNTIYF
TGTGCCAGCAGCTTTATAGGACGGGAAAGAAACACCATATATTTT
>TRBV10-3|TRBD2|.|TRBJ2-3
CAISSSGGVTDTQYF
TGTGCCATCAGTTCTAGCGGGGGGGTAACAGATACGCAGTATTTT
>TRBV14|TRBD1|.|TRBJ2-1
CASSPRQGAQYNEQFF
TGTGCCAGCAGCCCCAGACAGGGGGCGCAATACAATGAGCAGTTCTTC
>TRBV29-1|TRBD2|.|TRBJ2-1
CSAMPPAGEQFF
TGCAGCGCTATGCCCCCAGCGGGGGAGCAGTTCTTC
>TRBV6-5|.|many|TRBJ1-2
CASKLRGAGAHDYTF
TGTGCCAGCAAATTACGTGGGGCAGGGGCGCACGACTACACCTTC
>TRBV7-9|.|once|TRBJ2-3
CASSLILTDTQYF
TGTGCCAGCAGCTTAATCTTGACAGATACGCAGTATTTT
>TRBV12-3/TRBV12-4|.|.|TRBJ1-1
CASRGGRNTEAFF
TGTGCCAGCAGGGGTGGGAGGAACACTGAAGCTTTCTTT
>TRBV27|TRBD1|.|TRBJ1-1
CASSPSPQGAGFF
TGTGCCAGCAGTCCCAGCCCACAGGGGGCTGGTTTCTTT
>TRBV2|TRBD1|.|TRBJ1-4
CASSETRDRVLKEKLFF
TGTGCCAGCAGTGAAACCCGGGACAGGGTCTTAAAGGAAAAACTGTTTTTT
>TRBV9|.|few|TRBJ2-5
CASSVRGLQETQYF
TGTGCCAGCAGCGTCCGCGGGCTTCAAGAGACCCAGTACTTC
>TRBV7-8|TRBD2|.|TRBJ2-5
CASSLVGRPEETQYF
TGTGCCAGCAGCTTAGTCGGGAGGCCCGAAGAGACCCAGTACTTC
>TRBV9|TRBD1|.|TRBJ2-2
CASSWTGSNTGELFF
TGTGCCAGCAGCTGGACAGGTTCGAACACCGGGGAGCTGTTTTTT
>TRBV28|TRBD1|once|TRBJ1-3
CASSLSTGAGNTIYF
TGTGCCAGCAGTTTATCGACAGGGGCTGGAAACACCATATATTTT
>TRBV5-4|.|.|TRBJ2-2
CASSLAGVDTGELFF
TGTGCCAGCAGCTTGGCGGGAGTCGACACCGGGGAGCTGTTTTTT
>TRBV27|.|.|TRBJ2-1
CASSLWYNSYNEQFF
TGTGCCAGCAGTTTATGGTACAACTCCTACAATGAGCAGTTCTTC
>TRBV7-2|.|.|TRBJ2-1
CASSLSENNEQFF
TGTGCCAGCAGCTTATCTGAGAACAATGAGCAGTTCTTC